This TCR beta chain was captured in a study of neurological immune-mediated disorders (dated by TCRdb to between 2018 and 2021). As for the study more broadly: Among the 34 multiple sclerosis patients, approximately 31 had relapsing-remitting MS and 3 had secondary progressive MS. Alongside PBMC samples, the set of 106 TCR-beta libraries contained longitudinal samples, technical triplicates, and paired CD4+ and CD8+ T-cell subsets that had been sorted. Using UMI-based sequencing, the study compared peripheral blood TCR-beta repertoires from patients with HTLV-I-associated myelopathy (HAM/TSP), patients with multiple sclerosis, and healthy controls. The cohort comprised about 70 subjects: 14 HAM/TSP patients, around 35 multiple sclerosis patients and 20 healthy controls. On the study overall, not on this receptor specifically: TCR clonal expansion was highest in HAM/TSP patients and lowest in MS patients, with MS patients falling below even healthy controls. No identical CDR3 amino acid sequences were shared among expanded clones across subjects, suggesting private TCR-beta repertoires in all groups. In phylogenetic analysis, the repertoires of 18 of 34 MS patients grouped into a cluster of related CDR3 sequences, which suggests a possible signature at the repertoire level. No association of the MS cluster with clinical or MRI features was observed, and the need for larger cohorts was stated by the authors.

cDNA synthesis used template-switch 5'RACE with a primer carrying a 10-nucleotide random unique molecular identifier tagging each TCR transcript. Every sequencing run covered 15-18 subjects and yielded more than 180 million TCR-beta sequences. The RNeasy kit was used to extract total RNA. The KAPA Real-time Library Amplification kit was used to amplify TCR-beta VDJ regions with primers targeting the TCR constant region and the 5'RACE anchor. A first PCR added sample indexes and Illumina adaptors, after which a second PCR increased the library yield. After Ampure bead purification, the roughly 650 bp TCR product was size-selected on a 2% E-gel SizeSelection system. Library quality was checked on a Bioanalyzer, concentration was measured with Qubit, and libraries were quantified with the Kapa Library Quantification kit before pooling. An Illumina HiSeq 2500 sequenced the libraries paired-end 2 x 150 bp. To increase sequence diversity, about 25-31% phiX was spiked into each library pool. In the authors' own workflow: Quality-filtered reads were processed with the UMI-based MiGEC pipeline, which removed over 90% of raw TCR sequences during error correction. IMGT germline references were used for alignment of VDJ genes, and clonotypes were defined by a unique CDR3 amino acid sequence together with V-J genes. Clonal expansion, Shannon diversity and CDR3 relatedness were evaluated with VDJtools (CalcPairwiseDistances, ClusterSamples), while phylogenetic trees were built in CLCbio workbench. Expanded clones were defined as having at least 8 unique UMIs, based on coefficient-of-variation modelling across technical triplicates. TCRdb redid the processing of the public reads, applying fastp at Q25 and MiXCR, and retained in-frame beta chains. Rows matching on CDR3 protein sequence are summarized as one entry with the most common DNA and genes. The authors' filters were not applied to this entry. This sample holds 45,000 to 55,000 distinct CDR3 sequences; 3.8% were observed only once. Approximately 7.1% of the sample lies in the top ten.

CDR1 and CDR2 (SGHVS, FQNEAQ) derive from the germline V gene. A distance of 11 bases separates the germline ends of V and J, which lose 2 bases and 1 base respectively. From cysteine to phenylalanine, the CDR3 is 16 amino acids long. Of the read, only the CDR3 DNA is kept; its 48 bases are in frame from base 1. For the unsorted PBMC libraries, 2 million PBMCs were stored in RNAlater at -80 degrees C until RNA extraction and were used to generate the libraries. The multiple sclerosis patients were enrolled in a US clinical protocol that evaluated disease progression with magnetic resonance imaging. Peripheral blood underwent Ficoll-Hypaque density gradient centrifugation to isolate PBMCs, which were then cryopreserved in liquid nitrogen. This clonotype is medium-sized (0.01 to 0.1%). The specificity of this receptor is unknown. No base qualities exist here, and no much larger clone lies one base off it.

Here the chain combines TRBV7-8 and TRBJ2-2; the D gene assignment is ambiguous. Sequenced input: PBMCs. The receptor was derived from a man in his 60s with multiple sclerosis. CDR3 region: CASSLSGPGNTGELFF. The bases are TGTGCCAGCAGCTTAAGTGGGCCAGGGAACACCGGGGAGCTGTTTTTT.